This entry concerns a single T cell receptor beta chain. This sample is drawn from a study of blood T cell repertoires in COVID-19. At the level of the study: The cDNA or gDNA used as material had been derived from T cells, B-cell-depleted T cells, or PBMCs.

TCRdb's table, derived via immunoSEQ multiplex PCR, lists solely in-frame clones and lacks some. The repertoire holds approximately 190,000 clones, with about 86% as singletons. Trimming pared 3 bases from V and 0 bases from J, leaving 16 bases between. CDR1 and CDR2 (germline): SGHTS, YDEGEE. This CDR3 comprises 17 residues. This sequence was found in a man aged 25 to 40 with active or convalescent COVID-19. This chain connects TRBV5-8 to TRBJ2-1; weak D call: TRBD2 (5 bases). The specimen was peripheral blood. The CDR3 DNA is TGTGCCAGCAGCTCCGGTGTGGGAGCGCTCTCCTACAATGAGCAGTTCTTC. Translated, it gives CASSSGVGALSYNEQFF. Variable domain in full (rest from reference TRBV5-8 and TRBJ2-1): EAGVTQSPTHLIKTRGQQATLRCSPISGHTSVYWYQQALGLGLQFLLWYDEGEERNRGNFPPRFSGRQFPNYSSELNVNALELEDSALYLCASSSGVGALSYNEQFFGPGTRLTVL.